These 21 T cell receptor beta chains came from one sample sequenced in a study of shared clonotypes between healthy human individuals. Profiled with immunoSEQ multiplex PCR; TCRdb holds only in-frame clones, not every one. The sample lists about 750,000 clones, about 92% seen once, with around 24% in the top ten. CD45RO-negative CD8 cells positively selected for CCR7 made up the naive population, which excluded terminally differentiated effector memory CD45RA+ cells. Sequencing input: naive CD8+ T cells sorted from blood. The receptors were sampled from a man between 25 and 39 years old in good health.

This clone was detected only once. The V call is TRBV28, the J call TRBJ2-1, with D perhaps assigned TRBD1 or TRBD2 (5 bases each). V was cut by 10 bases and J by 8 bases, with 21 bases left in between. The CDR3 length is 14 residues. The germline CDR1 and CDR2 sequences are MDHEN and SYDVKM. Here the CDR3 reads CANSRGSSNDEQFF. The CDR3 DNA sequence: TGTGCCAACTCTCGGGGCTCCTCGAACGATGAGCAGTTCTTC.

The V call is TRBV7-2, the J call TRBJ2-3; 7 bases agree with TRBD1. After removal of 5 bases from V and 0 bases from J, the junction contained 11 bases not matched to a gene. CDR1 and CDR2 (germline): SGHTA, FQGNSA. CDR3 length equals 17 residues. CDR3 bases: TGTGCCAGCAGCCTGAGACCGACAGGGCGTAGCACAGATACGCAGTATTTT. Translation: CASSLRPTGRSTDTQYF.

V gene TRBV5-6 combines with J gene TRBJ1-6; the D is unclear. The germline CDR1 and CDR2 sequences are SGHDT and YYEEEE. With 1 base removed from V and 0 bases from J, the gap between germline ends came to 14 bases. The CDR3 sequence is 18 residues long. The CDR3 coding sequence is TGTGCCAGCAGCTTGTATACGAACCCGAGCTCCTATAATTCACCCCTCCACTTT. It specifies CASSLYTNPSSYNSPLHF.

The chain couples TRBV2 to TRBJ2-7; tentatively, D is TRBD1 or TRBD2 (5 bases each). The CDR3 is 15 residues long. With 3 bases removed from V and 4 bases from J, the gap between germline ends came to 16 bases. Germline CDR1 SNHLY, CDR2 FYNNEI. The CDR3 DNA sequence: TGTGCCAGCAGTGATACTGAGGGGTTAGCTTACGAGCAGTACTTC. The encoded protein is CASSDTEGLAYEQYF.

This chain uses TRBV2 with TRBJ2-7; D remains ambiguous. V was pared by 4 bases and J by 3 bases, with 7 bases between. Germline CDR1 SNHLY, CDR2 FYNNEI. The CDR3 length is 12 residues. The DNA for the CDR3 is TGTGCCAGCAGTGGACGGGTCTACGAGCAGTACTTC. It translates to CASSGRVYEQYF.

CDR3 sequence: CASSSSGNQPQHF. Written as DNA, the CDR3 is TGTGCCAGCAGTTCCAGCGGTAATCAGCCCCAGCATTTT. V usage is TRBV6-5 and J usage is TRBJ1-5, with D hard to call. V was cut by 4 bases and J by 4 bases, with 8 bases left in between. Germline V gene data show CDR1 as MNHEY and CDR2 as SVGAGI. There are 13 residues in the CDR3.

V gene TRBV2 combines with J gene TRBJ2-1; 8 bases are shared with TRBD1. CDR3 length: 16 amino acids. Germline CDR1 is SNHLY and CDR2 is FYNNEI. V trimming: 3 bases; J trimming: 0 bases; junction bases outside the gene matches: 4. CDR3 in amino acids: CASSDSTGGSYNEQFF. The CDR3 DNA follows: TGTGCCAGCAGTGATTCCACAGGGGGCTCCTACAATGAGCAGTTCTTC.

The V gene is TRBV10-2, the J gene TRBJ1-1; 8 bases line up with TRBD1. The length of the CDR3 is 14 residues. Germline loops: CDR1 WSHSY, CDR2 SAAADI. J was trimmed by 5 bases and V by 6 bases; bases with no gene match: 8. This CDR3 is CASRVDRGWTEAFF. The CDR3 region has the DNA TGCGCCAGCAGGGTTGACAGGGGATGGACTGAAGCTTTCTTT.

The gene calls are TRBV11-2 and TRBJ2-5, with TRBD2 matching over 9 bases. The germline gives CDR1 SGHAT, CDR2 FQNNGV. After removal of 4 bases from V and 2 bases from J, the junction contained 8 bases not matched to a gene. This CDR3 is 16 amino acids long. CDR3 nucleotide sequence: TGTGCCAGCAGCTGGGCCGCGGGAGGGTTACAAGAGACCCAGTACTTC. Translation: CASSWAAGGLQETQYF.

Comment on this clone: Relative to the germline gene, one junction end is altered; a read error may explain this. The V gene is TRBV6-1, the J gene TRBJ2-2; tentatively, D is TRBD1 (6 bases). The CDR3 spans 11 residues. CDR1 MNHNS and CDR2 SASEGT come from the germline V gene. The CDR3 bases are TGTGCCAGCAGTGAAGAAGGAAGGGGGACTTTT. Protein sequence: CASSEEGRGTF.

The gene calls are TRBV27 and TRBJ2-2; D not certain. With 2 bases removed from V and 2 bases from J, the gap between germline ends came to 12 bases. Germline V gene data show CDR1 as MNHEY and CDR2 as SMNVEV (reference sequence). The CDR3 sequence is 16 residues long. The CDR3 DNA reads TGTGCCAGCAGTTTACCCCCCGGCCGAAACACCGGGGAGCTGTTTTTT. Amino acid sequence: CASSLPPGRNTGELFF.

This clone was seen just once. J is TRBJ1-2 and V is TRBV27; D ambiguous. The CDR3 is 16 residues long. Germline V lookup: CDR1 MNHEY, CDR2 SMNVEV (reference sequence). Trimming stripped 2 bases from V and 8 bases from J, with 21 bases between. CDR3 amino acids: CASSLQPPTGSGGYTF. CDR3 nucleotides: TGTGCCAGCAGTTTACAGCCCCCAACGGGCTCGGGGGGCTACACCTTC.

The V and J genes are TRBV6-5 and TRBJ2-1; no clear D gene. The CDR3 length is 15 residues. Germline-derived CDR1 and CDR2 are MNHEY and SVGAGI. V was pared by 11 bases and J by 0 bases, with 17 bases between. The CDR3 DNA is TGTGCCTCCCAGGTGGGGATTGGCTCCTACAATGAGCAGTTCTTC. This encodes CASQVGIGSYNEQFF.

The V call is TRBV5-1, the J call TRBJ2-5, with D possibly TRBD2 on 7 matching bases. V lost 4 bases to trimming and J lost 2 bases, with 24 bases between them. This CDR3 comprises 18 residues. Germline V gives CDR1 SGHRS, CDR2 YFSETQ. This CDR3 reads CASSQTGFSAGDQETQYF. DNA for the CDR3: TGCGCCAGCAGCCAGACAGGTTTCTCGGCGGGAGATCAAGAGACCCAGTACTTC.

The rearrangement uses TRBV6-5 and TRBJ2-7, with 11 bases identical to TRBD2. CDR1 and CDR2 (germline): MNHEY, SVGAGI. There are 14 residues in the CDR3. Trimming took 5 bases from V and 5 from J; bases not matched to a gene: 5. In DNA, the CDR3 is TGTGCCAGCAGTAATAGCGGGAGGGGGAACGAGCAGTACTTC. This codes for CASSNSGRGNEQYF.

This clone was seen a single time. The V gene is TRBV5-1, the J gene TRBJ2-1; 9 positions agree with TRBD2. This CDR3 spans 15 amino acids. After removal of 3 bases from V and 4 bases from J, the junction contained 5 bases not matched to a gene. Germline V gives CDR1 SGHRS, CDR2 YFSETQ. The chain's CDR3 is CASSSAGGIYNEQFF. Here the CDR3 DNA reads TGCGCCAGCAGCTCGGCGGGAGGGATATACAATGAGCAGTTCTTC.

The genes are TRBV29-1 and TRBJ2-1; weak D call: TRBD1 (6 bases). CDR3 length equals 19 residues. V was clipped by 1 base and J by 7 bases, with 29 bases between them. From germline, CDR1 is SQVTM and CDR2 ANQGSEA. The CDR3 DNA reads TGCAGCGTTGAAGTTCCGTTCCGGGACACCCCATCCGAGGGGAATGAGCAGTTCTTC. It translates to CSVEVPFRDTPSEGNEQFF.

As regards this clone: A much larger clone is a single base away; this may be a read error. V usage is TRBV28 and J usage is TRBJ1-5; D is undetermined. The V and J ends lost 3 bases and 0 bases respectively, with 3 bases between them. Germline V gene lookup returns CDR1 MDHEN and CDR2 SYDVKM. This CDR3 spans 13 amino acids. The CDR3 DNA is TGTGCCAGCAGTTTTTATAGCAATCAGCCCCAGCATTTT. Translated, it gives CASSFYSNQPQHF.

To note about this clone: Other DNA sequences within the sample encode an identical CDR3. As DNA, the CDR3 is TGTGCCAGCAGTTTGGGACTAGCGGGAGACAATGAGCAGTTCTTC. This codes for CASSLGLAGDNEQFF. The genes are TRBV28 and TRBJ2-1; 14 bases are a match to TRBD2. The CDR3 totals 15 residues. Germline V gives CDR1 MDHEN, CDR2 SYDVKM. The trim removed 3 bases at V and 5 bases at J, leaving 0 bases unmatched.

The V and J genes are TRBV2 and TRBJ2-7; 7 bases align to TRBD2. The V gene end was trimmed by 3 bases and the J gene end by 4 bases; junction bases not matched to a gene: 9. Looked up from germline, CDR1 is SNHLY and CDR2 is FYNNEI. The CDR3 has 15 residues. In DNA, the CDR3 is TGTGCCAGCAGTGAGTTTGTGGGAGGGCGTTACGAGCAGTACTTC. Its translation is CASSEFVGGRYEQYF.

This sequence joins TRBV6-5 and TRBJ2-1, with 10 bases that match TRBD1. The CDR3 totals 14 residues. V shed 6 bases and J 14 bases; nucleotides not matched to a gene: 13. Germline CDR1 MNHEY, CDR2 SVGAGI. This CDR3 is CASSTPGQGPGEFF. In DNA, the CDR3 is TGTGCCAGCAGCACGCCGGGACAGGGGCCCGGGGAGTTCTTC.